A selection of T cell receptor beta chains follows, all from one sample in a study of cytomegalovirus exposure and HLA in healthy donors. Using immunoSEQ multiplex PCR, the repertoire was profiled, and TCRdb retains in-frame clones only, with some absent. Counted here are about 92,000 clones, roughly 80% occurring once; the ten biggest clones make up about 1.2%. The sample consisted of PBMCs. These receptors were taken from a girl aged 2-9 years in good health and CMV-seropositive. The CDR3 runs from the conserved cysteine through the conserved F or W. The order of the fields is J gene, clone size, D gene, V gene, CDR3 protein, CDR3 DNA. The D gene is left open where the match is weak. For some rows the clone size is stated as once, few or many, or as a class when expanded; others skip it.

j_call: TRBJ2-5
clone_size: .
d_call: .
v_call: TRBV6-1
cdr3_aa: CASSALRAGQQETQYF
cdr3_nt: TGTGCCAGCAGTGCGCTTAGGGCAGGGCAGCAAGAGACCCAGTACTTC

j_call: TRBJ1-1
clone_size: .
d_call: TRBD1
v_call: TRBV5-6
cdr3_aa: CASSLMDRVGWWNTEAFF
cdr3_nt: TGTGCCAGCAGCTTGATGGACAGGGTAGGTTGGTGGAACACTGAAGCTTTCTTT

j_call: TRBJ1-5
clone_size: .
d_call: .
v_call: TRBV29-1
cdr3_aa: CSVGEQVNQPQHF
cdr3_nt: TGCAGCGTTGGGGAACAGGTCAATCAGCCCCAGCATTTT

j_call: TRBJ2-5
clone_size: .
d_call: .
v_call: TRBV2
cdr3_aa: CASSELGDSQETQYF
cdr3_nt: TGTGCCAGCAGTGAGTTAGGCGACTCCCAAGAGACCCAGTACTTC

j_call: TRBJ2-3
clone_size: .
d_call: .
v_call: TRBV7-3
cdr3_aa: CASSSTSTDTQYF
cdr3_nt: TGTGCCAGCAGCTCTACTAGCACAGATACGCAGTATTTT

j_call: TRBJ2-5
clone_size: .
d_call: .
v_call: TRBV4-1
cdr3_aa: CASSRVRGLAETQYF
cdr3_nt: TGCGCCAGCAGCCGTGTAAGAGGGCTTGCGGAGACCCAGTACTTC

j_call: TRBJ1-2
clone_size: .
d_call: .
v_call: TRBV7-2
cdr3_aa: CASSPAAGNYGYTF
cdr3_nt: TGTGCCAGCAGCCCCGCAGCAGGGAACTATGGCTACACCTTC

j_call: TRBJ1-5
clone_size: .
d_call: .
v_call: TRBV2
cdr3_aa: CASSEARGGTYSNQPQHF
cdr3_nt: TGTGCCAGCAGTGAAGCGCGTGGGGGGACGTATAGCAATCAGCCCCAGCATTTT

j_call: TRBJ1-6
clone_size: .
d_call: TRBD1
v_call: TRBV4-1
cdr3_aa: CASSPRDSTNSPLHF
cdr3_nt: TGCGCCAGCAGCCCCAGGGACAGCACTAATTCACCCCTCCACTTT

j_call: TRBJ2-3
clone_size: .
d_call: .
v_call: TRBV28
cdr3_aa: CASNWRGGSDTQYF
cdr3_nt: TGTGCCAGCAACTGGAGGGGCGGATCAGATACGCAGTATTTT

j_call: TRBJ2-7
clone_size: .
d_call: TRBD2
v_call: TRBV5-1
cdr3_aa: CASSSVAGAYEQYF
cdr3_nt: TGCGCCAGCAGCTCGGTAGCGGGGGCCTACGAGCAGTACTTC

j_call: TRBJ2-7
clone_size: few
d_call: .
v_call: TRBV9
cdr3_aa: CASSVGGGTYEQYF
cdr3_nt: TGTGCCAGCAGCGTAGGGGGGGGCACCTACGAGCAGTACTTC

j_call: TRBJ2-1
clone_size: .
d_call: TRBD2
v_call: TRBV19
cdr3_aa: CASSIKAAGVGEQFF
cdr3_nt: TGTGCCAGTAGTATTAAGGCCGCGGGAGTGGGCGAGCAGTTCTTC

j_call: TRBJ1-5
clone_size: .
d_call: .
v_call: TRBV6-5
cdr3_aa: CASSAVSNQPQHF
cdr3_nt: TGTGCCAGCAGCGCAGTTAGCAATCAGCCCCAGCATTTT

j_call: TRBJ1-1
clone_size: .
d_call: TRBD1
v_call: TRBV10-3
cdr3_aa: CAISERDSNTEAFF
cdr3_nt: TGTGCCATCAGTGAGCGGGACAGCAACACTGAAGCTTTCTTT

j_call: TRBJ1-5
clone_size: .
d_call: .
v_call: TRBV6-6
cdr3_aa: CASGRGSNQPQHF
cdr3_nt: TGTGCCAGCGGGAGGGGTAGCAATCAGCCCCAGCATTTT